This T cell receptor beta chain was documented in a study of identical twins. V lost 2 bases to trimming and J lost 6 bases, with 11 bases between them. This CDR3 comprises 14 residues. TCRdb re-derived calls from the 5' RACE reads in MiXCR, one entry per CDR3 protein. The profile shows 420,000 or so distinct CDR3 sequences, roughly 20% of them singletons. The chain has TRBV12-3 or TRBV12-4 and TRBJ2-4; possible D gene TRBD1, 5 bases. The sequenced sample consisted of naive T cells sorted from blood. The sequence was obtained from a man in his fifties in good health. CDR3 sequence: CASSLSGSANIQYF. CDR3 coding DNA: TGTGCCAGCAGTTTATCAGGGTCCGCAAACATTCAGTACTTC.